This is a list of T cell receptor beta chains from one sample in a study of cytomegalovirus exposure and HLA in healthy donors. The data were produced by immunoSEQ multiplex PCR, yet TCRdb's version contains in-frame clones alone and is incomplete. The sample has over 90,000 clones, about four fifths seen once. Sequences were obtained from PBMCs. Source of these receptors: a female donor in good health and CMV-seropositive. Both conserved end residues are part of each CDR3. Size values are once, few and many counts, or a class for expanded clones, and some rows have none.

cdr3_aa: CASSLGPSSYGYTF
v_call: TRBV6-1
clone_size: .

cdr3_aa: CASSVDRGRDYGYTF
v_call: TRBV2
clone_size: .

cdr3_aa: CASSLDPSGRAGEQFF
v_call: TRBV7-8
clone_size: once

cdr3_aa: CASNPPVSYEQYF
v_call: TRBV11-2
clone_size: .

cdr3_aa: CASQSYEQYF
v_call: TRBV11-2
clone_size: .

cdr3_aa: CASSEIRAGAGYTF
v_call: TRBV6-1
clone_size: .

cdr3_aa: CAWSALREQYF
v_call: TRBV30
clone_size: .

cdr3_aa: CASSQLTPGGGTDTQYF
v_call: TRBV4-3
clone_size: .

cdr3_aa: CASSGVRGRGADTQYF
v_call: TRBV9
clone_size: .

cdr3_aa: CASLGQGSSGNTIYF
v_call: TRBV2
clone_size: few

cdr3_aa: CASSPGYQYNEQFF
v_call: TRBV2
clone_size: .

cdr3_aa: CASSSTTVSAGGNEQFF
v_call: TRBV11-2
clone_size: once

cdr3_aa: CAWSRDRGSGNTIYF
v_call: TRBV30
clone_size: once

cdr3_aa: CASKNRGKNTEAFF
v_call: TRBV19
clone_size: .

cdr3_aa: CASSLAGGRSYNEQFF
v_call: TRBV5-4
clone_size: once

cdr3_aa: CASSQDQGPGTEAFF
v_call: TRBV4-1
clone_size: .

cdr3_aa: CASRPPDAGSGSSYNEQFF
v_call: TRBV6-7
clone_size: .

cdr3_aa: CASSLPGGFIEAFF
v_call: TRBV28
clone_size: once

cdr3_aa: CASSTGLAGGGNIQYF
v_call: TRBV7-2
clone_size: .

cdr3_aa: CASSNPGEQYF
v_call: TRBV28
clone_size: .

cdr3_aa: CASSQFLTGDEKLFF
v_call: TRBV4-1
clone_size: .

cdr3_aa: CASSFGAGGREKLFF
v_call: TRBV28
clone_size: .

cdr3_aa: CASSLASLYEQYF
v_call: TRBV28
clone_size: once

cdr3_aa: CASSLANSGKLFF
v_call: TRBV7-2
clone_size: .

cdr3_aa: CASSPGGGHQPQHF
v_call: TRBV5-6
clone_size: few

cdr3_aa: CASSLWGTANYGYTF
v_call: TRBV28
clone_size: .

cdr3_aa: CAWRSEQYF
v_call: TRBV30
clone_size: .

cdr3_aa: CASSLRAGGIQETQYF
v_call: TRBV7-2
clone_size: .

cdr3_aa: CASSPYSGEQYF
v_call: TRBV7-9
clone_size: .

cdr3_aa: CASTEPRTEAFF
v_call: TRBV28
clone_size: .

cdr3_aa: CASSEGERENHEQFF
v_call: TRBV6-1
clone_size: .

cdr3_aa: CASSLASVSGGYNEQFF
v_call: TRBV7-8
clone_size: .

cdr3_aa: CASSLGQINEKLFF
v_call: TRBV7-8
clone_size: .

cdr3_aa: CAFNPERLEAFF
v_call: TRBV30
clone_size: once

cdr3_aa: CSVEGRGQDSQTQYF
v_call: TRBV29-1
clone_size: .

cdr3_aa: CASSRGTGGWDTQYF
v_call: TRBV14
clone_size: .

cdr3_aa: CASSQTQGRTEAFF
v_call: TRBV4-3
clone_size: .

cdr3_aa: CASSLSGQGSLQPQHF
v_call: TRBV7-2
clone_size: .

cdr3_aa: CASSLWRGEQYF
v_call: TRBV7-9
clone_size: once

cdr3_aa: CASSLTGGYRETQYF
v_call: TRBV5-1
clone_size: .

cdr3_aa: CAWSEGGEAQPQHF
v_call: TRBV30
clone_size: few

cdr3_aa: CASSLKETGELFF
v_call: TRBV5-1
clone_size: .

cdr3_aa: CASSSPVPGEQYF
v_call: TRBV28
clone_size: once

cdr3_aa: CASSPGRQGAGEQYF
v_call: TRBV11-3
clone_size: .

cdr3_aa: CASSEQRAVGELFF
v_call: TRBV10-2
clone_size: .

cdr3_aa: CASNPGNTEAFF
v_call: TRBV6-6
clone_size: .

cdr3_aa: CASSQDSSGGATDTQYF
v_call: TRBV4-1
clone_size: once

cdr3_aa: CASSIPGYTEAFF
v_call: TRBV28
clone_size: .

cdr3_aa: CAWSPDSQETQYF
v_call: TRBV30
clone_size: few

cdr3_aa: CASRRELQETQYF
v_call: TRBV7-8
clone_size: .

cdr3_aa: CASNGTSGSNNEQFF
v_call: TRBV10-1
clone_size: few

cdr3_aa: CASSNRLGTGEYGYTF
v_call: TRBV7-2
clone_size: .

cdr3_aa: CASRSGTVRDNEQFF
v_call: TRBV5-1
clone_size: .

cdr3_aa: CASSLAGTGRSEEQFF
v_call: TRBV5-1
clone_size: .

cdr3_aa: CASSYSGTGPYEQYF
v_call: TRBV6-5
clone_size: few

cdr3_aa: CASSGQGRGTEAFF
v_call: TRBV2
clone_size: .

cdr3_aa: CASSRGETQYF
v_call: TRBV5-4
clone_size: once